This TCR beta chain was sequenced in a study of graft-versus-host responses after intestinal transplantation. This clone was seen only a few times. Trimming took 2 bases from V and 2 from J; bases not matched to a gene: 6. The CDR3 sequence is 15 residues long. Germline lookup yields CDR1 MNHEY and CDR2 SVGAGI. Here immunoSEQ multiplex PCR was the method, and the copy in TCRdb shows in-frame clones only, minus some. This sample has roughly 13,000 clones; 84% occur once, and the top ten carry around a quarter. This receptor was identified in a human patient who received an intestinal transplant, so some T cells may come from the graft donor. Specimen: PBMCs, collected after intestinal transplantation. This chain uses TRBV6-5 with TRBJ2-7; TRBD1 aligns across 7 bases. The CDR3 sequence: CASSYVLGGTYEQYF. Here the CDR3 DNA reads TGTGCCAGCAGTTACGTACTAGGGGGCACCTACGAGCAGTACTTC.